A selection of T cell receptor beta chains follows, all from one sample in a study of graft-versus-host responses after intestinal transplantation. The data were produced by immunoSEQ multiplex PCR, yet TCRdb's version contains in-frame clones alone and is incomplete. Among roughly 4,000 clones listed, 84% were seen once. Sequenced here: ileum tissue, sampled 105 days after intestinal transplantation. These TCRs come from a human patient who received an intestinal transplant, so some T cells may come from the graft donor. The CDR3 runs from the conserved cysteine through the conserved F or W. D genes are given only for firm matches. Clone size appears in some rows only: once, few, many, or a class for an expanded clone.

J gene | D gene | V gene | CDR3 length | clone size | CDR3 DNA | CDR3 protein
TRBJ2-5 | NA | TRBV5-1 | 10 | few | TGCGCCAGCAGCTTGAGGACCCAGTACTTC | CASSLRTQYF
TRBJ2-3 | NA | TRBV5-3 | 19 | NA | TGTGCCAGAAGCTTGTTAGGGATTGAGGTGGCGGCGTGTGAGTATACGCAGTATTTT | CARSLLGIEVAACEYTQYF
TRBJ2-7 | TRBD2 | TRBV25-1 | 14 | NA | TGTGCCAGCAGTGAATTAGCGGGAGAAGGAGAGCAGTACTTC | CASSELAGEGEQYF
TRBJ1-3 | TRBD1 | TRBV6-5 | 15 | NA | TGTGCCAGCAGTTACTCGACAGGGCAAGGAAACACCATATATTTT | CASSYSTGQGNTIYF
TRBJ1-2 | TRBD1 | TRBV29-1 | 14 | NA | TGCAGCGGCCTCAGGGGGCCCCCTCTCTATGGCTACACCTTC | CSGLRGPPLYGYTF
TRBJ2-2 | NA | TRBV15 | 13 | NA | TGTGCCACCAGCAGTGAGAACACCGGGGAGCTGTTTTTT | CATSSENTGELFF
TRBJ2-5 | TRBD1 | TRBV28 | 15 | NA | TGTGCCAGCAGTTTCACGACAGGGGCCCAAGAGACCCAGTACTTC | CASSFTTGAQETQYF
TRBJ2-5 | NA | TRBV7-6 | 14 | NA | TGTGCCAGCAGCTTAGCGGTTGGACGGGAGACCCAGTACTTC | CASSLAVGRETQYF
TRBJ2-7 | TRBD1 | TRBV6-5 | 15 | NA | TGTGCCAGCAGTTACTCGAACACAGGGGAGTACGAGCAGTACTTC | CASSYSNTGEYEQYF
TRBJ1-2 | NA | TRBV7-9 | 12 | NA | TGTGCCAGCAGCTCGGGGGGCCAGGGCTACACCTTC | CASSSGGQGYTF
TRBJ2-7 | TRBD1 | TRBV29-1 | 12 | NA | TGCAGCGTCTCCGGACAGGGATACGAGCAGTACTTC | CSVSGQGYEQYF
TRBJ1-1 | NA | TRBV9 | 17 | NA | TGTGCCAGCAGCGTAGGGCGTCGCGTCAGTATGAACACTGAAGCTTTCTTT | CASSVGRRVSMNTEAFF
TRBJ2-3 | NA | TRBV25-1 | 18 | NA | TGTGCCAGCAGTGTGGGGGGGCAGGGGGAGGGCGGTCCAGATACGCAGTATTTT | CASSVGGQGEGGPDTQYF
TRBJ2-1 | TRBD2 | TRBV9 | 15 | few | TGTGCCAGCAGCGTAGGCGGGGGGGCCTACAATGAGCAGTTCTTC | CASSVGGGAYNEQFF
TRBJ2-6 | TRBD1 | TRBV13 | 18 | NA | TGTGCCAGCAGCTTAGTGGGACAGGGAGGGTCTGGGGCCAACGTCCTGACTTTC | CASSLVGQGGSGANVLTF
TRBJ2-3 | TRBD2 | TRBV6-4 | 16 | NA | TGTGCCAGCAGTGACTCGAGCGGGGGGGCAACAGATACGCAGTATTTT | CASSDSSGGATDTQYF
TRBJ2-3 | NA | TRBV21-1 | 11 | NA | TGTGCCAGCAGCAAAAGCGATACGCAGTATTTT | CASSKSDTQYF
TRBJ1-5 | NA | TRBV7-9 | 11 | NA | TGTGCCAGCAGCTTCTGTCAGCCCCAGCATTTT | CASSFCQPQHF
TRBJ1-5 | NA | TRBV6-1 | 14 | few | TGTGCCAGCAGCAGAGGACAAAGCAATCAGCCCCAGCATTTT | CASSRGQSNQPQHF
TRBJ2-3 | TRBD1 | TRBV19 | 15 | NA | TGTGCCAGTAGTCCCGGACAGGGGGCGACAGATACGCAGTATTTT | CASSPGQGATDTQYF
TRBJ2-7 | TRBD1 | TRBV5-5 | 16 | NA | TGTGCCAGCAGCACCCGACAGGGGGGATATGGGTACGAGCAGTACTTC | CASSTRQGGYGYEQYF
TRBJ1-6 | NA | TRBV15 | 14 | NA | TGTGCCACCAGCAGAGAGCCATTTGAGACACCCCTCCACTTT | CATSREPFETPLHF
TRBJ2-2 | NA | TRBV6-5 | 13 | NA | TGTGCCAGCAGCCCCGTCCGACCCGGGGAGCTGTTTTTT | CASSPVRPGELFF
TRBJ2-5 | NA | TRBV6-5 | 14 | NA | TGTGCCAGCAGTTACGAGGCCCCCTCAGAGACCCAGTACTTC | CASSYEAPSETQYF
TRBJ2-3 | TRBD2 | TRBV29-1 | 15 | NA | TGCAGCGTTGAAAGACTAGCGGGGGGCACAGATACGCAGTATTTT | CSVERLAGGTDTQYF
TRBJ2-1 | NA | TRBV21-1 | 17 | NA | TGTGCCAGCAGCCGCGACATGCTACACCATTCCGACAATGAGCAGTTCTTC | CASSRDMLHHSDNEQFF
TRBJ2-2 | NA | TRBV11-3 | 14 | NA | TGTGCCAGCAGCCGGGACCCGAACACCGGGGAGCTGTTTTTT | CASSRDPNTGELFF
TRBJ2-7 | NA | TRBV25-1 | 14 | NA | TGTGCCAGCAGTGACCCAGCAGGGGACTACGAGCAGTACTTC | CASSDPAGDYEQYF
TRBJ2-7 | NA | TRBV5-1 | 15 | NA | TGCGCCAGCAGCTTGATGCTAGGGGAGTCCTACGAGCAGTACTTC | CASSLMLGESYEQYF
TRBJ2-7 | TRBD1 | TRBV28 | 15 | NA | TGTGCCAGCAGTTTAAAAACAGGGGGCGCCTACGAGCAGTACTTC | CASSLKTGGAYEQYF
TRBJ2-7 | NA | TRBV25-1 | 12 | NA | TGTGCCAGCAGCAATACTTCCTACGAGCAGTACTTC | CASSNTSYEQYF
TRBJ2-7 | TRBD2 | TRBV5-1 | 15 | few | TGCGCCAGCAGCCAGGGGACTAGCGGGAGGTGGGAGCAGTACTTC | CASSQGTSGRWEQYF
TRBJ1-2 | NA | TRBV14 | 12 | NA | TGTGCCAGCAGCCACAGGAACTATGGCTACACCTTC | CASSHRNYGYTF
TRBJ2-7 | NA | TRBV4-2 | 15 | NA | TGTGCCAGCAGCCAAGAAGGTGGGGCCTCCTACGAGCAGTACTTC | CASSQEGGASYEQYF
TRBJ2-7 | TRBD2 | TRBV27 | 18 | NA | TGTGCCAGCAGTTTAGTGCCTAGCGGGATGGGATGGGCCTACGAGCAGTACTTC | CASSLVPSGMGWAYEQYF
TRBJ1-5 | NA | TRBV21-1 | 17 | NA | TGTGCCAGCAAAGCACAGGGGGGTAGGGGTAGCAATCAGCCCCAGCATTTT | CASKAQGGRGSNQPQHF
TRBJ2-7 | NA | TRBV2 | 15 | NA | TGTGCCAGCAGTGAGTGGTGGCGGGACCCCTACGAGCAGTACTTC | CASSEWWRDPYEQYF
TRBJ2-3 | NA | TRBV6-6 | 15 | NA | TGTGCCAGCAGTCGGACGGAGACTAGCACAGATACGCAGTATTTT | CASSRTETSTDTQYF
TRBJ2-3 | NA | TRBV4-1 | 14 | once | TGCGCCAGCAGCCAAGTGGATCTCACAGATACGCAGTATTTT | CASSQVDLTDTQYF
TRBJ1-6 | NA | TRBV27 | 18 | NA | TGTGCCAGCAGTCCATTAGGGGTGGCCAGCTCCTATAATTCGCCCCTCCACTTT | CASSPLGVASSYNSPLHF
TRBJ2-7 | NA | TRBV5-1 | 14 | NA | TGCGCCAGCAGCTTGGCCGGGGGAGAATACGAGCAGTACTTC | CASSLAGGEYEQYF
TRBJ1-4 | NA | TRBV25-1 | 18 | NA | TGTGCCAGCAGTGACCGGGACCCAAAAATTGCAACTAATGAAAAACTGTTTTTT | CASSDRDPKIATNEKLFF
TRBJ1-5 | NA | TRBV9 | 18 | NA | TGTGCCAGCAGCGTAAGACCACTAAGGGGACACGCTGATCAGCCCCAGCATTTT | CASSVRPLRGHADQPQHF
TRBJ2-7 | TRBD1 | TRBV6-6 | 14 | NA | TGTGCCAGCAGTTACGGACAGGCGTACTACGAGCAGTACTTC | CASSYGQAYYEQYF
TRBJ2-2 | TRBD2 | TRBV27 | 16 | NA | TGTGCCAGCAGGGAACTAGCGGGGTCGAGCACCGGGGAGCTGTTTTTT | CASRELAGSSTGELFF
TRBJ2-7 | TRBD1 | TRBV4-1 | 15 | NA | TGCGCCAGCAGCCGACCAGGACAGGGGTCCTACGAGCAGTACTTC | CASSRPGQGSYEQYF